This TCR beta chain is drawn from a study of blood T cell repertoires in COVID-19. For the study at large: There were acute and convalescent COVID-19 samples, and they came from the United States, Italy and Spain. The analysed material was cDNA or gDNA that came from T cells, B-cell-depleted T cells, or PBMCs.

Original data processing: Quantification of nucleated cells was approximated via reference gene primer amplification. The data were produced by immunoSEQ multiplex PCR, yet TCRdb's version contains in-frame clones alone and is incomplete. The V and J calls and clone size were taken over from that table, and D and trimming were inferred from the DNA. The top ten clones hold approximately 7% of a sample with about 180,000 clones, 80% of them seen once. Concerning this clone: The junction shows a germline mismatch at one end, possibly a read error.

The CDR3 has 16 amino acids. CDR1 is SSHAT and CDR2 is FNYEAQ in the germline V gene (reference sequence). The source is a man aged 65 to 79 with active or convalescent COVID-19. This chain uses TRBV7-7 with TRBJ2-5, with TRBD2 identical over 9 bases. Sequenced: peripheral blood. CDR3 protein: CASSLAAGGGEETQYF. The CDR3 bases are TGTGCTAGCAGCTTAGCGGCGGGAGGGGGAGAAGAGACCCAGTACTTC. Looking up the rest from reference TRBV7-7 and TRBJ2-5 gives the full variable domain: GAGVSQSPRYKVTKRGQDVTLRCDPISSHATLYWYQQALGQGPEFLTYFNYEAQPDKSGLPSDRFSAERPEGSISTLTIQRTEQRDSAMYRCASSLAAGGGEETQYFGPGTRLLVL.